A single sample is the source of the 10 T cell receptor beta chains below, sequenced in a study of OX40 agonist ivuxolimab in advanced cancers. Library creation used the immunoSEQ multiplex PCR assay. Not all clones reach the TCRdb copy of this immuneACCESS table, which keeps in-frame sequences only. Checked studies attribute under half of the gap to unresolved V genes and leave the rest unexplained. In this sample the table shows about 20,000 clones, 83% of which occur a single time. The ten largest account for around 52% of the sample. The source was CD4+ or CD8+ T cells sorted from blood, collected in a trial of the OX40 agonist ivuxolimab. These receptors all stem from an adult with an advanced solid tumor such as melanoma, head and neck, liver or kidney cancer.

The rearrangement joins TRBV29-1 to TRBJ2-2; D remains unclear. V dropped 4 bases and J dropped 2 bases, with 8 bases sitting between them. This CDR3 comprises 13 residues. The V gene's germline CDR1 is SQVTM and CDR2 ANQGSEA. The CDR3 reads CSVATDNTGELFF. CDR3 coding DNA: TGCAGCGTTGCAACAGATAACACCGGGGAGCTGTTTTTT.

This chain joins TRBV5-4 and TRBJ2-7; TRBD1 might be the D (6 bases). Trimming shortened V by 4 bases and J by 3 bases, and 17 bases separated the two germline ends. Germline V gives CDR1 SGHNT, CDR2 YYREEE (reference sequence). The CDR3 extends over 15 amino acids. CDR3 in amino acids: CASSPTGTTSYEQYF. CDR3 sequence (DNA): TGTGCCAGCAGCCCCACCGGGACAACCAGCTACGAGCAGTACTTC.

The CDR3, as DNA: TGCGCCAGCAGCCACGGTTTGGGCTACACCTTC. Translation: CASSHGLGYTF. The rearrangement links TRBV4-1 to TRBJ1-2; D is uncertain. Trimming took 3 bases from V and 8 from J, leaving 7 bases between them. CDR3 size: 11 residues. Germline V gene sequence: CDR1 MGHRA, CDR2 YSYEKL.

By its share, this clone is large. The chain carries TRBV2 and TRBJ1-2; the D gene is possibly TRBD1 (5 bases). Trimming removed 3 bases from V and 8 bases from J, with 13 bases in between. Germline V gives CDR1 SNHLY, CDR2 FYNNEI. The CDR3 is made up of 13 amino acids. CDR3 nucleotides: TGTGCCAGCAGTGACGGGGCTTTGTTAGGCTACACCTTC. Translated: CASSDGALLGYTF.

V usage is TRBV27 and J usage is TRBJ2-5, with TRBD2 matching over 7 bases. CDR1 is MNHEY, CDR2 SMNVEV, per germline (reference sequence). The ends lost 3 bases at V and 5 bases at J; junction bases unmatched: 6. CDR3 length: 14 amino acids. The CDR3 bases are TGTGCCAGCAGTTTGGCGGGAGTGTGGGAGACCCAGTACTTC. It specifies CASSLAGVWETQYF.

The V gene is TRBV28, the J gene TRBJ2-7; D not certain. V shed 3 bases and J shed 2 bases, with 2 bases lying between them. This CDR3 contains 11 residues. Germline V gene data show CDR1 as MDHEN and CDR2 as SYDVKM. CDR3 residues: CASSFTYEQYF. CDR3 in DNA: TGTGCCAGCAGTTTTACCTACGAGCAGTACTTC.

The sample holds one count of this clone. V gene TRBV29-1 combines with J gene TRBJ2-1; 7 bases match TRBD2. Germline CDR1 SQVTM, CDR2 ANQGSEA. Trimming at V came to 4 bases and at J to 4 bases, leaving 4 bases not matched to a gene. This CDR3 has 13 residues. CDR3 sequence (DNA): TGCAGCGTTGCAGGGCGGGGGTACAATGAGCAGTTCTTC. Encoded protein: CSVAGRGYNEQFF.

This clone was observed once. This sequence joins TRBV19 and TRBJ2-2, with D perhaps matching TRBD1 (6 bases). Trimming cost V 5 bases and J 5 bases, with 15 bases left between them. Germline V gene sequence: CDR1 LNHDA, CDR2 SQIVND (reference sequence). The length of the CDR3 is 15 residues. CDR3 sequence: CASSVTGIGTGELFF. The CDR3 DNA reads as TGTGCCAGTAGTGTTACAGGGATAGGGACCGGGGAGCTGTTTTTT.

CDR3 in amino acids: CSVERGATSGGSYNEQFF. Here the CDR3 DNA reads TGCAGCGTTGAAAGGGGAGCGACTAGCGGGGGCTCCTACAATGAGCAGTTCTTC. This sequence joins TRBV29-1 and TRBJ2-1, with 12 bases matching TRBD2. This CDR3 region has 18 residues. V was clipped by 2 bases and J by 0 bases; unmatched bases: 8. The germline V gene has CDR1 SQVTM and CDR2 ANQGSEA.

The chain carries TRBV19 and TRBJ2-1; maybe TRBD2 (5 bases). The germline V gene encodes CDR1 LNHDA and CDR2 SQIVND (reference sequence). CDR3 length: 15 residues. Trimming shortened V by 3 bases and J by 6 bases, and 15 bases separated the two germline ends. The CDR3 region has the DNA TGTGCCAGTAGTATCGACTTGGACTCTTCCAATGAGCAGTTCTTC. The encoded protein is CASSIDLDSSNEQFF.